Following are 27 T cell receptor beta chains from one sample sequenced in a study of control samples from healthy donors and cancer patients. Method: immunoSEQ multiplex PCR; TCRdb's copy keeps in-frame clones and lacks some. This sample has approximately 130,000 clones, with around nine tenths found just once. Sequences were obtained from blood. The source of these receptors is a man aged 35-49 years in good health.

The chain uses TRBV6-5 and TRBJ2-5; D may be TRBD1 or TRBD2 (5 bases each). The CDR3 is made up of 13 amino acids. Per germline, CDR1 MNHEY and CDR2 SVGAGI. Between the trimmed V and J ends, which lost 11 bases and 1 base, there was a span of 14 bases. The CDR3 DNA reads as TGTGCCGCCTCCTTTGGGGGCCAAGAGACCCAGTACTTC. It translates to CAASFGGQETQYF.

J is TRBJ1-1 and V is TRBV5-4; 8 bases map to TRBD1. Germline V gene lookup returns CDR1 SGHNT and CDR2 YYREEE (reference sequence). Losses at the gene ends were 4 bases for V and 4 bases for J; bases not matched to a gene: 15. The CDR3 has 17 amino acids. CDR3 loop: CASSPPGQAIMGTEAFF. The CDR3, as DNA: TGTGCCAGCAGCCCCCCGGGACAGGCCATCATGGGCACTGAAGCTTTCTTT.

The V and J genes are TRBV24-1 and TRBJ2-3, with 7 bases that match TRBD1. CDR1 is KGHDR, CDR2 SFDVKD, per germline. J lost 0 bases, V lost 3 bases, and 5 bases had no gene match. The CDR3 consists of 16 residues. CDR3 in DNA: TGTGCCACCAGTGATACCGGGACAGCTAGCACAGATACGCAGTATTTT. Translating it yields CATSDTGTASTDTQYF.

This clone has just one count. The CDR3 coding sequence is TGTGCCAGCAGCTTAACTCGGGGCTTATCACCCTACGAGCAGTACTTC. As protein: CASSLTRGLSPYEQYF. The chain links TRBV7-2 to TRBJ2-7, with D possibly being TRBD1 or TRBD2 (5 bases each). Between the trimmed V and J ends, which lost 2 bases and 2 bases, there was a span of 16 bases. The length of the CDR3 is 16 residues. Looked up from germline, CDR1 is SGHTA and CDR2 is FQGNSA.

This clone was seen once. This rearrangement joins TRBV3-1 (or the pseudogene TRBV3-2) to TRBJ1-6, with D maybe TRBD1 (6 bases). Trimming shortened V by 6 bases and J by 6 bases, and 12 bases separated the two germline ends. Looked up from germline, CDR1 is LGHDT and CDR2 is YNNKEL (reference sequence). The CDR3 is 14 residues long. The CDR3 reads CASSRTASNSPLHF. The CDR3 DNA reads TGTGCCAGCAGTCGGACAGCCTCTAATTCACCCCTCCACTTT.

The chain employs TRBV10-3 and TRBJ1-1; possibly TRBD1 for D (6 bases). V was shortened by 8 bases and J by 1 base, with 14 bases between the two germline ends. From germline, CDR1 is ENHRY and CDR2 SYGVKD. The length of the CDR3 is 14 residues. This chain's CDR3 is CAIQQGPANTEAFF. The CDR3 bases are TGTGCCATCCAACAGGGACCTGCGAACACTGAAGCTTTCTTT.

The chain joins TRBV30 to TRBJ1-3, with D possibly being TRBD1 (5 bases). Germline CDR1 and CDR2: GTSNPN and SVGIG (reference sequence). Between the trimmed V and J ends, which lost 5 bases and 1 base, there was a span of 9 bases. This CDR3 spans 13 amino acids. CDR3 DNA sequence: TGTGCCTGGTTGACAGATTCTGGAAACACCATATATTTT. Translating gives CAWLTDSGNTIYF.

V and J are TRBV5-1 and TRBJ2-1; 8 positions match TRBD1. CDR3 length equals 14 residues. In germline, CDR1 is SGHRS, CDR2 YFSETQ. With V trimmed by 4 bases and J by 7 bases, 7 bases remained unmatched. The CDR3 DNA reads as TGCGCCAGCAGCAGGGACAGGTATGGAAATGAGCAGTTCTTC. Its translation: CASSRDRYGNEQFF. Combining the CDR3 with reference TRBV5-1 and TRBJ2-1 gives the whole variable domain KAGVTQTPRYLIKTRGQQVTLSCSPISGHRSVSWYQQTPGQGLQFLFEYFSETQRNKGNFPGRFSGRQFSNSRSEMNVSTLELGDSALYLCASSRDRYGNEQFFGPGTRLTVL.

The chain is built from TRBV5-1 and TRBJ2-5; D perhaps matches TRBD1 (5 bases). Trimming removed 0 bases at V and 0 bases at J, with 9 bases between. The CDR3 covers 15 residues. The germline CDR1 and CDR2 sequences are SGHRS and YFSETQ. In DNA form, the CDR3 reads TGCGCCAGCAGCTTGGGAGACAGAGACCAAGAGACCCAGTACTTC. Protein: CASSLGDRDQETQYF. Drawing the rest from reference TRBV5-1 and TRBJ2-5, the complete variable domain is KAGVTQTPRYLIKTRGQQVTLSCSPISGHRSVSWYQQTPGQGLQFLFEYFSETQRNKGNFPGRFSGRQFSNSRSEMNVSTLELGDSALYLCASSLGDRDQETQYFGPGTRLLVL.

The CDR3 nucleotides read TGTGCCAGCAGCTTAATTCCTCGGAATGAGCAGTTCTTC. Residues: CASSLIPRNEQFF. V usage is TRBV7-2 and J usage is TRBJ2-1; D remains unclear. From germline, CDR1 is SGHTA and CDR2 FQGNSA. V was clipped by 2 bases and J by 7 bases, with 9 bases between them. CDR3 length: 13 residues.

The rearrangement joins TRBV24-1 to TRBJ1-2, with a tentative D call TRBD1 (5 bases). Per the germline V gene, CDR1 is KGHDR and CDR2 is SFDVKD. Trimming took 2 bases from V and 1 from J, leaving 13 bases between them. The CDR3 contains 16 residues. CDR3 loop: CATSDSSTGDNYGYTF. The CDR3, as DNA: TGTGCCACCAGTGATTCATCTACAGGAGATAACTATGGCTACACCTTC.

This sequence joins TRBV16 and TRBJ1-1; no firm D call. Germline V lookup: CDR1 KGHSY, CDR2 FQNENV. V dropped 1 base and J dropped 1 base, with 7 bases sitting between them. This CDR3 is 14 amino acids long. DNA for the CDR3: TGTGCCAGCAGCCAATACGGGAAGAACACTGAAGCTTTCTTT. Residues: CASSQYGKNTEAFF.

The chain combines TRBV7-9 with TRBJ1-1; D remains unclear. CDR3 size: 15 residues. Trimming stripped 8 bases from V and 0 bases from J, with 16 bases between. Germline V gene sequence: CDR1 SEHNR, CDR2 FQNEAQ (reference sequence). CDR3: CASPSGPDLNTEAFF. As DNA, the CDR3 is TGTGCCAGCCCGTCCGGGCCAGACTTGAACACTGAAGCTTTCTTT.

This clone showed up just once. The gene calls are TRBV5-1 and TRBJ1-4, with 8 bases identical to TRBD1. The CDR3 has 15 amino acids. CDR1 and CDR2 from the germline V gene are SGHRS and YFSETQ. Trimming at V came to 4 bases and at J to 7 bases, leaving 9 bases not matched to a gene. For the CDR3, the DNA is TGCGCCAGCAGCAGACAGGGGTCGGAGGGTGAAAAACTGTTTTTT. It is translated as CASSRQGSEGEKLFF.

The V and J genes are TRBV2 and TRBJ1-2, with 9 bases matching TRBD1. V dropped 6 bases and J dropped 1; count of bases not matched to a gene: 12. The CDR3 covers 17 residues. Germline CDR1 is SNHLY and CDR2 is FYNNEI. CDR3 protein: CASRNRDRASDNYGYTF. CDR3 sequence (DNA): TGTGCCAGCAGAAACCGGGACAGGGCTTCCGATAACTATGGCTACACCTTC.

This chain links TRBV7-8 with TRBJ1-6; the D is unclear. The CDR3 contains 14 residues. CDR1 and CDR2 (germline): SGHVS, FQNEAQ. Trimming took off 7 bases at V and 10 bases at J, with 17 bases between the two ends. CDR3 bases: TGTGCCAGCACTTCGGGAGGGTCTTTCTCACCCCTCCACTTT. Encoded protein: CASTSGGSFSPLHF.

J is TRBJ2-3 and V is TRBV7-9; D perhaps matches TRBD1 (5 bases). The CDR3 extends over 14 amino acids. Germline V gene sequence: CDR1 SEHNR, CDR2 FQNEAQ (reference sequence). Trimming stripped 5 bases from V and 2 bases from J, with 11 bases between. The CDR3 region is CASSALGVTDTQYF. DNA for the CDR3: TGTGCCAGCAGCGCCCTAGGGGTCACAGATACGCAGTATTTT.

The J gene is TRBJ2-1, the V gene TRBV18, with 9 bases aligning to TRBD2. Trimming took 2 bases from V and 1 from J; bases not matched to a gene: 9. The V gene's germline CDR1 is KGHSH and CDR2 LQKENI. This CDR3 has 18 residues. In nucleotides, the CDR3 is TGTGCCAGCTCACCAAATCGTCGGCGGGGGGGGTCCTACAATGAGCAGTTCTTC. It yields the protein CASSPNRRRGGSYNEQFF.

This chain connects TRBV24-1 to TRBJ1-5; 8 bases match TRBD1. This CDR3 is 14 amino acids long. Germline lookup yields CDR1 KGHDR and CDR2 SFDVKD. V lost 3 bases, J lost 6 bases, and 3 bases stayed unmatched. The CDR3 loop is CATSDRRGPQPQHF. The CDR3 DNA is TGTGCCACCAGTGATCGCAGGGGGCCTCAGCCCCAGCATTTT.

The V and J genes are TRBV2 and TRBJ1-1; D unresolved. The CDR3 length is 11 residues. Germline V gives CDR1 SNHLY, CDR2 FYNNEI. V was cut by 8 bases and J by 1 base, with 5 bases left in between. The CDR3 DNA sequence: TGTGCCAGCGCGGGGAACACTGAAGCTTTCTTT. This gives the protein CASAGNTEAFF.

A remark on this clone: In the same sample, other DNA sequences code for this CDR3. The V gene is TRBV18, the J gene TRBJ1-5; no definite D call. Germline V gene data show CDR1 as KGHSH and CDR2 as LQKENI. The CDR3 runs 13 residues. The germline V and J ends were trimmed by 6 bases and 0 bases, with 6 bases remaining between them. In nucleotides, the CDR3 is TGTGCCAGCTCTCCCAATAGCAATCAGCCCCAGCATTTT. Translated, it gives CASSPNSNQPQHF.

This clone was counted a few times. J is TRBJ2-1 and V is TRBV6-2 or TRBV6-3; D call uncertain. Germline V gene data show CDR1 as MNHEY and CDR2 as SVGEGT. The CDR3 spans 13 residues. Trimming took off 0 bases at V and 6 bases at J, with 6 bases between the two ends. The CDR3 here is CASSYSNRNEQFF. Written as DNA, the CDR3 is TGTGCCAGCAGTTACTCGAATCGCAATGAGCAGTTCTTC.

The rearrangement joins TRBV7-3 to TRBJ2-7; D possibly matches TRBD1 or TRBD2 (5 bases each). CDR1 is SGHTA, CDR2 FQGTGA, per germline. The CDR3 consists of 13 residues. V was shortened by 4 bases and J by 13 bases, with 20 bases between the two germline ends. The CDR3 here is CASSSPGPVPSYF. DNA for the CDR3: TGTGCCAGCAGCTCACCGGGACCGGTACCGTCTTACTTC.

CDR3 region: CASSQRGTGAGEAFF. CDR3 sequence (DNA): TGTGCCAGCAGCCAGAGAGGGACAGGGGCGGGTGAAGCTTTCTTT. V and J are TRBV11-3 and TRBJ1-1, with TRBD1 matching 10 bases. Losses at the gene ends were 5 bases for V and 7 bases for J; bases not matched to a gene: 10. CDR3 length equals 15 residues. Germline loops: CDR1 SGHNT, CDR2 YENEEA.

The rearrangement links TRBV19 to TRBJ1-2; TRBD1 aligns across 10 bases. Germline V gene lookup returns CDR1 LNHDA and CDR2 SQIVND (reference sequence). This CDR3 contains 18 residues. The V segment lost 9 bases and the J segment 4 bases; nucleotides outside the gene matches: 20. The CDR3 spells CASNWNPGTGAGGYGYTF. As DNA, the CDR3 is TGTGCCAGCAATTGGAATCCCGGGACAGGGGCAGGAGGCTATGGCTACACCTTC.

This sequence joins TRBV6-4 and TRBJ1-1; tentatively, D is TRBD1 (6 bases). Germline lookup yields CDR1 MRHNA and CDR2 SNTAGT. Trimming took 3 bases from V and 0 from J, leaving 8 bases between them. The CDR3 loop spans 14 amino acids. CDR3 sequence (DNA): TGTGCCAGCAGTGAAACAGGGATGAACACTGAAGCTTTCTTT. This sequence encodes CASSETGMNTEAFF.

J is TRBJ2-5 and V is TRBV18; weak D call: TRBD2 (5 bases). The CDR3 has 13 amino acids. The V gene lost 7 bases and the J gene lost 1 base, with 10 bases spanning the gap. Per the germline V gene, CDR1 is KGHSH and CDR2 is LQKENI. The DNA for the CDR3 is TGTGCCAGCTTGGGCGGACTCCAAGAGACCCAGTACTTC. Its translation is CASLGGLQETQYF.